Following are 24 T cell receptor beta chains from one sample sequenced in a study of T cell changes during pregnancy in multiple sclerosis. Method: immunoSEQ multiplex PCR; TCRdb's copy keeps in-frame clones and lacks some. The sample lists some 38,000 clones, approximately 89% occurring once. The source material was CD4+ T cells from peripheral blood mononuclear cells, sampled in the second trimester of pregnancy. The receptors come from a female donor in good health, enrolled as a control in a pregnancy study.

The V call is TRBV7-2, the J call TRBJ2-7; TRBD2 agrees at 10 bases. This CDR3 comprises 14 residues. Germline loops: CDR1 SGHTA, CDR2 FQGNSA. The ends lost 9 bases at V and 0 bases at J; junction bases unmatched: 5. The DNA of the CDR3 is TGTGCCAGTTTAGCGGGGGGCCTCTCCTACGAGCAGTACTTC. It is translated as CASLAGGLSYEQYF.

J is TRBJ1-6 and V is TRBV5-5, with a possible D match to TRBD1 (6 bases). Trimming stripped 5 bases from V and 7 bases from J, with 10 bases between. Germline lookup yields CDR1 SGHKS and CDR2 YYEKEE (reference sequence). The length of the CDR3 is 13 residues. The CDR3 DNA reads as TGTGCCAGCAGGGACAGTCCAAATTCACCCCTCCACTTT. It codes for CASRDSPNSPLHF. Complete variable domain (other parts from reference TRBV5-5 and TRBJ1-6): DAGVTQSPTHLIKTRGQQVTLRCSPISGHKSVSWYQQVLGQGPQFIFQYYEKEERGRGNFPDRFSARQFPNYSSELNVNALLLGDSALYLCASRDSPNSPLHFGNGTRLTVT.

The V call is TRBV11-2, the J call TRBJ2-1; TRBD2 might be the D (5 bases). Germline CDR1 reads SGHAT; CDR2 reads FQNNGV. V was clipped by 7 bases and J by 4 bases, with 11 bases between them. CDR3 size: 13 residues. The CDR3 here is CASTQDLYNEQFF. CDR3 DNA sequence: TGTGCCAGCACCCAGGACTTGTACAATGAGCAGTTCTTC. The full variable domain, its missing parts supplied by reference TRBV11-2 and TRBJ2-1, is EAGVAQSPRYKIIEKRQSVAFWCNPISGHATLYWYQQILGQGPKLLIQFQNNGVVDDSQLPKDRFSAERLKGVDSTLKIQPAKLEDSAVYLCASTQDLYNEQFFGPGTRLTVL.

The rearrangement uses TRBV4-3 and TRBJ2-4; the D gene is possibly TRBD2 (6 bases). Germline values: CDR1 LGHNA, CDR2 YSLEER. With 4 bases removed from V and 5 bases from J, the gap between germline ends came to 12 bases. CDR3 size: 14 residues. DNA of the CDR3: TGCGCCAGCAGCCGCGGGGTCCACCAAAACATTCAGTACTTC. Residues: CASSRGVHQNIQYF.

The chain carries TRBV7-9 and TRBJ1-6; D is unresolved. This CDR3 has 15 amino acids. V lost 5 bases and J 0 bases, leaving 8 bases between the germline ends. The germline CDR1 and CDR2 sequences are SEHNR and FQNEAQ (reference sequence). CDR3 nucleotides: TGTGCCAGCAGCCCGGGAGGCTCCTATAATTCACCCCTCCACTTT. Its translation is CASSPGGSYNSPLHF.

The chain combines TRBV7-2 with TRBJ1-2; TRBD1 might be the D (5 bases). This CDR3 contains 13 residues. Germline values: CDR1 SGHTA, CDR2 FQGNSA. V was pared by 9 bases and J by 7 bases, with 18 bases between. CDR3 bases: TGTGCCAGTACTAGTCCGGGGGTGGGTGGCTACACCTTC. It yields the protein CASTSPGVGGYTF.

This chain links TRBV18 with TRBJ2-7, with D perhaps TRBD2 (5 bases). Between the trimmed V and J ends, which lost 0 bases and 4 bases, there was a span of 10 bases. Germline loops: CDR1 KGHSH, CDR2 LQKENI. This CDR3 is 14 amino acids long. The CDR3 is CASSPPEALYEQYF. The CDR3 DNA sequence: TGTGCCAGCTCACCACCGGAGGCCCTTTACGAGCAGTACTTC.

This clone has a handful of counts. J is TRBJ1-1 and V is TRBV7-6; 7 bases match TRBD1. This CDR3 contains 15 residues. Looked up from germline, CDR1 is SGHVS and CDR2 is FNYEAQ. The J segment lost 0 bases and the V segment lost 5 bases, leaving 6 bases of the junction unmatched. CDR3 region: CASSKQGRVNTEAFF. For the CDR3, the DNA is TGTGCCAGCAGCAAACAGGGGCGGGTGAACACTGAAGCTTTCTTT.

This chain joins TRBV7-2 and TRBJ1-3, with TRBD1 matching over 7 bases. The V segment lost 1 base and the J segment 6 bases; nucleotides outside the gene matches: 6. Germline CDR1 reads SGHTA; CDR2 reads FQGNSA. This CDR3 comprises 15 residues. CDR3 DNA: TGTGCCAGCAGCTTAGTACGACAGGGCGCAAACACCATATATTTT. As protein: CASSLVRQGANTIYF.

This clone showed up just a few times. This rearrangement joins TRBV7-2 to TRBJ1-5; 7 nucleotides agree with TRBD1. CDR1 is SGHTA, CDR2 FQGNSA, per germline. J lost 4 bases, V lost 3 bases, and 3 bases had no gene match. The CDR3 extends over 14 amino acids. This CDR3 is CASSFLGQNQPQHF. The CDR3 bases are TGTGCCAGCAGCTTTTTGGGACAGAATCAGCCCCAGCATTTT.

The V gene is TRBV19, the J gene TRBJ1-1; maybe TRBD1 (5 bases). Trimming took 10 bases from V and 4 from J, leaving 19 bases between them. Germline V gives CDR1 LNHDA, CDR2 SQIVND (reference sequence). This CDR3 region has 14 residues. The CDR3 nucleotides read TGTGCCACCCAGAACGGCAGGGCGGTCACTGAAGCTTTCTTT. Translating gives CATQNGRAVTEAFF.

This clone was seen only once. The V gene is TRBV15, the J gene TRBJ1-2; 7 bases map to TRBD1. This CDR3 is built from 14 residues. CDR1 is LNHNV, CDR2 YYDKDF, per germline (reference sequence). V was pared by 9 bases and J by 7 bases, with 14 bases of the junction left unmatched. CDR3 in amino acids: CATTPGANRGGYTF. As DNA, the CDR3 is TGTGCCACGACACCAGGGGCTAACAGGGGTGGCTACACCTTC.

The chain joins TRBV6-6 to TRBJ2-7; possibly TRBD1 for D (6 bases). Germline CDR1 MNHNY, CDR2 SVGAGI (reference sequence). Between the trimmed V and J ends, which lost 5 bases and 2 bases, there was a span of 16 bases. The CDR3 loop spans 15 amino acids. Here the CDR3 reads CASSPPGAGTYEQYF. CDR3 nucleotide sequence: TGTGCCAGCAGTCCTCCAGGGGCGGGTACCTACGAGCAGTACTTC.

The J gene is TRBJ2-7, the V gene TRBV27; possibly TRBD2 for D (7 bases). Trimming shortened V by 5 bases and J by 3 bases, and 20 bases separated the two germline ends. Per the germline V gene, CDR1 is MNHEY and CDR2 is SMNVEV (reference sequence). This CDR3 spans 16 amino acids. CDR3 sequence (DNA): TGTGCCAGCAGTCCCGGGGGGACAAACCTTTACTACGAGCAGTACTTC. It is translated as CASSPGGTNLYYEQYF.

The chain uses TRBV19 and TRBJ2-1; 7 bases are shared with TRBD2. CDR3 length: 15 amino acids. Trimming removed 3 bases from V and 4 bases from J; junction bases left unmatched: 6. The V gene's germline CDR1 is LNHDA and CDR2 SQIVND (reference sequence). The CDR3 DNA reads as TGTGCCAGTAGTATCTGGGCGGGAGATTACAATGAGCAGTTCTTC. It codes for CASSIWAGDYNEQFF.

The chain uses TRBV10-3 and TRBJ2-7; D is perhaps TRBD1 (6 bases). Germline V gives CDR1 ENHRY, CDR2 SYGVKD. V lost 8 bases and J lost 4, with 12 bases in between. The CDR3 sequence is 12 residues long. CDR3 sequence: CAIRDTIYEQYF. The CDR3, as DNA: TGTGCCATCCGGGACACGATTTACGAGCAGTACTTC.

The chain joins TRBV5-1 to TRBJ2-3, with 13 bases identical to TRBD2. The CDR3 sequence is 17 residues long. J gave up 6 bases and V 0 bases, and 7 bases lay outside the gene matches. CDR1 and CDR2 (germline): SGHRS, YFSETQ. The DNA for the CDR3 is TGCGCCAGCAGCTTGGGGACTAGCGGGGGAACGTCGGATACGCAGTATTTT. Translation gives CASSLGTSGGTSDTQYF.

Notes on this clone: A read error may account for a junction end that differs from germline. The chain links TRBV28 to TRBJ1-3, with 10 bases identical to TRBD1. The length of the CDR3 is 14 residues. Germline-derived CDR1 and CDR2 are MDHEN and SYDVKM. The CDR3 here is CASSLSSTRDRGHF. DNA of the CDR3: TGTGCCAGCAGTTTATCCTCGACCCGGGACAGGGGACATTTT.

The V and J genes are TRBV10-3 and TRBJ2-1, with 9 bases matching TRBD1. The CDR3 is 15 residues long. After removal of 3 bases from V and 9 bases from J, the junction contained 9 bases not matched to a gene. The germline V gene has CDR1 ENHRY and CDR2 SYGVKD. The CDR3 protein is CAISDHARQGGEQFF. The CDR3 nucleotides read TGTGCCATCAGTGATCATGCCCGACAGGGGGGTGAGCAGTTCTTC.

The chain links TRBV20-1 to TRBJ2-3, with a tentative D call TRBD2 (5 bases). Trimming removed 7 bases at V and 3 bases at J, with 8 bases between. The length of the CDR3 is 11 residues. The germline CDR1 and CDR2 sequences are DFQATT and SNEGSKA (reference sequence). CDR3 nucleotides: TGCAGTGTCTGGAGGACAGATACGCAGTATTTT. This encodes CSVWRTDTQYF.

On this clone: A read error may produce the germline difference seen at one junction end. The V call is TRBV5-6, the J call TRBJ1-2; D might be TRBD1 (6 bases). The CDR3 contains 15 residues. Looked up from germline, CDR1 is SGHDT and CDR2 is YYEEEE. The CDR3 coding sequence is TGTGCCGGCAGCTTGGACACGACAGGTCCATATGGCTACACCTTC. It yields the protein CAGSLDTTGPYGYTF.

The chain recombines TRBV19 with TRBJ2-1, with 10 bases lining up with TRBD1. The J segment lost 14 bases and the V segment lost 5 bases, leaving 3 bases of the junction unmatched. Germline lookup yields CDR1 LNHDA and CDR2 SQIVND (reference sequence). CDR3 length: 11 amino acids. The CDR3 loop reads CASSRQGAKFF. The CDR3 DNA follows: TGTGCCAGTAGTCGACAGGGGGCGAAGTTCTTC.

The gene calls are TRBV14 and TRBJ2-7, with a tentative D call TRBD2 (6 bases). The V end was cut by 4 bases, the J end by 0 bases, with 13 bases between. The germline gives CDR1 SGHDN, CDR2 FVKESK. This CDR3 spans 15 amino acids. Here the CDR3 reads CASSPPGGTSYEQYF. The CDR3 DNA follows: TGTGCCAGCAGCCCACCCGGGGGTACCTCCTACGAGCAGTACTTC.

The chain joins TRBV2 to TRBJ2-7; 10 bases are shared with TRBD1. V lost 6 bases, J lost 6 bases, and 8 bases stayed unmatched. The V gene's germline CDR1 is SNHLY and CDR2 FYNNEI. The CDR3 is 14 amino acids. The CDR3 sequence: CASSPDRGRGEQYF. The CDR3 DNA is TGTGCCAGCAGCCCCGACAGGGGGCGCGGCGAGCAGTACTTC.